The 5 T cell receptor beta chains below come from one sample, sequenced in a study of human T cells and chemical hapten exposure. Time point indicated: pre-sensitization, week 0. The treatment denotes: therapeutic diphenylcyclopropenone sensitization with weekly scalp DPC. TCRdb independently ran MiXCR on the RACE reads; one entry per CDR3 protein. The sample contains about 250,000 distinct CDR3 sequences, approximately 7.5% of which appear only once. The material sequenced was whole blood, taken in connection with sensitization to the hapten diphenylcyclopropenone (DPC). The receptors shown here come from a man aged 18 to 30 with alopecia areata. Some clones in this sample may be carry-over from other donors' samples.

The V gene is TRBV4-1, the J gene TRBJ2-1; maybe TRBD1 (5 bases). Germline V gene lookup returns CDR1 MGHRA and CDR2 YSYEKL. The CDR3 consists of 17 residues. The germline V and J ends were trimmed by 3 bases and 0 bases, with 15 bases remaining between them. Here the CDR3 reads CASSQGFTGISYNEQFF. Written as DNA, the CDR3 is TGCGCCAGCAGCCAGGGTTTTACAGGAATCTCCTACAATGAGCAGTTCTTC.

This clonotype was seen at least ten times. The rearrangement links TRBV28 to TRBJ1-6; 8 nucleotides align to TRBD1. Germline CDR1 and CDR2: MDHEN and SYDVKM. The junction had 10 bases not matched to a gene; V was cut back by 6 bases and J by 0 bases. This CDR3 contains 18 residues. CDR3: CASRGGDRMTSYNSPLHF. CDR3 nucleotides: TGTGCCAGCAGGGGTGGGGACAGGATGACCTCCTATAATTCACCCCTCCACTTT.

The V gene is TRBV3-1, the J gene TRBJ1-1; D unclear. Trimming shortened V by 1 base and J by 4 bases, and 13 bases separated the two germline ends. The CDR3 runs to 15 residues. Germline-derived CDR1 and CDR2 are LGHDT and YNNKEL (reference sequence). The CDR3 is CASSQVRGRGTEAFF. The CDR3 nucleotides are TGTGCCAGCAGCCAAGTACGGGGTCGGGGCACTGAAGCTTTCTTT.

This clonotype has only a few counts. This rearrangement joins TRBV6-6 to TRBJ1-2; D unclear. This CDR3 is built from 14 residues. Per the germline V gene, CDR1 is MNHNY and CDR2 is SVGAGI (reference sequence). Trimming stripped 3 bases from V and 6 bases from J, with 14 bases between. The CDR3 reads CASSYRMNSDGYTF. The CDR3 DNA reads as TGTGCCAGCAGTTATCGAATGAATTCGGATGGCTACACCTTC.

This clonotype was observed a few times. V and J are TRBV9 and TRBJ2-3; D perhaps matches TRBD2 (5 bases). The germline V gene has CDR1 SGDLS and CDR2 YYNGEE. Trimming took off 3 bases at V and 5 bases at J, with 10 bases between the two ends. This CDR3 contains 13 residues. The CDR3 reads CASSGGAGDTQYF. CDR3 coding DNA: TGTGCCAGCAGCGGAGGTGCGGGAGATACGCAGTATTTT.